A selection of T cell receptor beta chains follows, all from one sample in a study of blood T cell repertoires in COVID-19. Sequencing used immunoSEQ multiplex PCR; TCRdb keeps in-frame clones, though not all of them. There are 100,000 to 150,000 clones in the sample; more than 70% occur only once, and more than 1.3% lies in the top ten. Sequenced input: peripheral blood. These receptors were collected from a man aged 60-69 years with acute or convalescent COVID-19. CDR3s include the opening cysteine and the closing phenylalanine or tryptophan. D genes are given only for firm matches. The listing skips clone size in some rows; elsewhere it reads once, few, many or a size class.

>TRBJ1-4|TRBV20-1|-|-
CSARSNEKLFF
TGCAGTGCTAGGAGTAATGAAAAACTGTTTTTT
>TRBJ1-2|TRBV10-2|-|-
CASRNRVSDYTF
TGCGCCAGCAGGAACAGGGTTTCCGACTACACCTTC
>TRBJ1-2|TRBV6-2/TRBV6-3|-|-
CASSYAEMSRGGYTF
TGTGCCAGCAGTTACGCCGAGATGAGTAGAGGTGGCTACACCTTC
>TRBJ2-1|TRBV1|-|-
CTSSHAGLARIYDEQFF
TGCACCAGCAGCCACGCGGGACTAGCGCGAATTTACGATGAGCAGTTCTTC
>TRBJ2-5|TRBV5-1|TRBD1|-
CASSLAGTGQETQYF
TGCGCCAGCAGCTTGGCTGGGACAGGGCAAGAGACCCAGTACTTC
>TRBJ1-6|TRBV27|-|-
CASSLSLGQHYSPLHF
TGTGCCAGCAGTTTATCTCTCGGACAGCATTATTCACCCCTCCACTTT
>TRBJ1-5|TRBV6-5|TRBD1|-
CASRETGESWQPQHF
TGTGCCAGCAGGGAGACAGGGGAGAGTTGGCAGCCCCAGCATTTT
>TRBJ2-5|TRBV27|TRBD1|once
CASSQAARGRGYQETQYF
TGTGCCAGCAGCCAAGCGGCGAGGGGGCGCGGGTACCAAGAGACCCAGTACTTC
>TRBJ2-5|TRBV9|TRBD1|-
CASSVGPTGGQETQYF
TGTGCCAGCAGCGTAGGACCAACAGGGGGCCAAGAGACCCAGTACTTC
>TRBJ2-1|TRBV2|TRBD2|-
CASSVLGPSGTQEQFF
TGTGCCAGCAGTGTTTTAGGTCCTAGCGGGACTCAAGAGCAGTTCTTC
>TRBJ1-1|TRBV29-1|-|few
CSVSKDRNTEAFF
TGCAGCGTTTCGAAGGACAGGAACACTGAAGCTTTCTTT
>TRBJ2-2|TRBV7-7|TRBD2|-
CASSFGLAGAGELFF
TGTGCCAGCAGCTTCGGACTAGCGGGGGCCGGGGAGCTGTTTTTT
>TRBJ2-1|TRBV3-1/TRBV3-2|TRBD2|few
CASSQAALAVVGNEQFF
TGTGCCAGCAGCCAGGCGGCCCTAGCGGTCGTGGGGAATGAGCAGTTCTTC
>TRBJ1-2|TRBV14|-|-
CASSARGRNGYTF
TGTGCCAGCAGCGCTCGAGGGCGCAATGGCTACACCTTC
>TRBJ2-4|TRBV10-3|TRBD2|-
CAAGEGNIQYF
TGTGCCGCCGGGGAGGGAAACATTCAGTACTTC
>TRBJ2-7|TRBV4-2|-|-
CASSQEQGSSYEQYF
TGTGCCAGCAGCCAAGAGCAGGGTTCCTCCTACGAGCAGTACTTC
>TRBJ1-1|TRBV4-1|-|-
CASSQDSRSYTEAFF
TGCGCCAGCAGCCAAGATAGTCGGTCATACACTGAAGCTTTCTTT
>TRBJ1-1|TRBV9|-|-
CASSVDGRVIPEAFF
TGTGCCAGCAGCGTAGATGGGCGGGTTATCCCTGAAGCTTTCTTT
>TRBJ2-7|TRBV7-2|-|-
CASSLVPQPAYEQYF
TGTGCCAGCAGCTTAGTACCACAGCCAGCCTACGAGCAGTACTTC
>TRBJ2-7|TRBV6-5|-|-
CASKGEFSYEQYF
TGTGCCAGCAAAGGAGAATTTAGCTACGAGCAGTACTTC
>TRBJ1-1|TRBV6-2/TRBV6-3|-|-
CASSYPDTEAFF
TGTGCCAGCAGTTACCCCGACACTGAAGCTTTCTTT
>TRBJ2-5|TRBV7-9|-|once
CASSSGVENNQETQYF
TGTGCCAGCAGCTCAGGGGTTGAGAACAACCAAGAGACCCAGTACTTC
>TRBJ1-6|TRBV2|-|-
CASSDGQGNSPLHF
TGTGCCAGCAGTGATGGCCAGGGGAATTCACCCCTCCACTTT
>TRBJ2-2|TRBV4-1|TRBD2|-
CASSPIGVWSGRDTGELFF
TGCGCCAGCAGCCCAATTGGTGTTTGGTCAGGGAGGGACACCGGGGAGCTGTTTTTT
>TRBJ1-1|TRBV5-1|TRBD1|-
CASSWTGENTEAFF
TGCGCCAGCAGTTGGACAGGGGAAAACACTGAAGCTTTCTTT
>TRBJ2-1|TRBV5-1|-|-
CASSSPGLPAEQFF
TGCGCCAGCAGCTCCCCGGGACTTCCCGCCGAGCAGTTCTTC
>TRBJ2-7|TRBV19|TRBD1|-
CASGDSPYEQYF
TGTGCCAGCGGGGACAGCCCCTACGAGCAGTACTTC
>TRBJ1-5|TRBV19|-|-
CASSIKQGLNNQPQHF
TGTGCCAGTAGTATCAAACAGGGTCTAAACAATCAGCCCCAGCATTTT
>TRBJ1-2|TRBV4-1|-|-
CASSQDPGQDNYGYTF
TGCGCCAGCAGCCAAGATCCCGGACAAGACAACTATGGCTACACCTTC
>TRBJ2-1|TRBV21-1|-|-
CASSKPGHSPYNEQFF
TGTGCCAGCAGCAAGCCGGGACACTCCCCCTACAATGAGCAGTTCTTC
>TRBJ2-5|TRBV7-8|-|once
CASSLQGGQQETQYF
TGTGCCAGCAGCTTACAGGGTGGACAACAAGAGACCCAGTACTTC
>TRBJ2-7|TRBV5-1|TRBD2|-
CASSPRRGLAENYEQYF
TGCGCCAGCAGCCCCCGAAGGGGACTAGCGGAGAACTACGAGCAGTACTTC